This T cell receptor beta chain was obtained from a study of memory CD4+ T cells and cytomegalovirus serostatus. Under the authors' procedure: Out-of-frame sequences were removed, leaving about 2,300,000 distinct TCRbeta sequences. Produced via immunoSEQ multiplex PCR; TCRdb's table is partial and in-frame only. The D gene and trimming were derived from the DNA, and the V and J assignments and clone size from that table. Of around 53,000 clones in the sample, around 80% were seen once. Whole-study results and caveats: Of 164 reported CMV TCRbeta sequences, about 70 were found in memory CD4+ repertoires. Repertoires predicted CMV serostatus with median bootstrapped AUC of approximately 0.94.

The sort gate was single viable CD3+CD4+CD8-CD45RO+ cells for memory CD4+ T cells. Serum IgG to CMV pp150, pp28, p38 and p52 defined serostatus. In its sample, this clone was seen once. Its antigen is unknown. Germline V gene data show CDR1 as SGHKS and CDR2 as YYEKEE (reference sequence). The CDR3 covers 13 residues. V lost 2 bases and J 7 bases, leaving 10 bases between the germline ends. The V call is TRBV5-5, the J call TRBJ1-5; D is uncertain. What was sequenced was memory CD4+ T cells from blood. The TCR sequence derives from an adult in good health and CMV-seropositive. CDR3 bases: TGTGCCAGCAGCTTCGCAATCCGCCAGCCCCAGCATTTT. Amino acid sequence: CASSFAIRQPQHF. Looking up the rest from reference TRBV5-5 and TRBJ1-5 gives the full variable domain: DAGVTQSPTHLIKTRGQQVTLRCSPISGHKSVSWYQQVLGQGPQFIFQYYEKEERGRGNFPDRFSARQFPNYSSELNVNALLLGDSALYLCASSFAIRQPQHFGDGTRLSIL.